This T cell receptor (beta chain) was obtained from a study of cytomegalovirus exposure and HLA in healthy donors. Regarding the study as a whole: That first-cohort TCR clusters tended to co-occur in the 95 to 150 validation repertoires was found in a later analysis.

The donors were part of the validation cohort of 95 to 150 subjects. That cohort was separate from the first cohort, which comprised some 670 subjects. On this clone itself: Its antigen remains unknown.

Clones were sequenced by immunoSEQ multiplex PCR, and TCRdb holds only the in-frame ones, with some missing. The sample records about 160,000 clones, roughly 86% being singletons. V shed 4 bases and J 5 bases; nucleotides not matched to a gene: 6. The CDR3 consists of 16 residues. Germline assignment: CDR1 LNHDA and CDR2 SQIVND (reference sequence). The V and J genes are TRBV19 and TRBJ2-1; 12 bases map to TRBD2. Sequenced: PBMCs. This receptor was obtained from a man between 18 and 35 years old in good health and CMV-seropositive. The CDR3 is CASSKRTSGTHNEQFF. The DNA for the CDR3 is TGTGCCAGTAGTAAGCGGACTAGCGGGACTCACAATGAGCAGTTCTTC. Complete variable domain (other parts from reference TRBV19 and TRBJ2-1): DGGITQSPKYLFRKEGQNVTLSCEQNLNHDAMYWYRQDPGQGLRLIYYSQIVNDFQKGDIAEGYSVSREKKESFPLTVTSAQKNPTAFYLCASSKRTSGTHNEQFFGPGTRLTVL.